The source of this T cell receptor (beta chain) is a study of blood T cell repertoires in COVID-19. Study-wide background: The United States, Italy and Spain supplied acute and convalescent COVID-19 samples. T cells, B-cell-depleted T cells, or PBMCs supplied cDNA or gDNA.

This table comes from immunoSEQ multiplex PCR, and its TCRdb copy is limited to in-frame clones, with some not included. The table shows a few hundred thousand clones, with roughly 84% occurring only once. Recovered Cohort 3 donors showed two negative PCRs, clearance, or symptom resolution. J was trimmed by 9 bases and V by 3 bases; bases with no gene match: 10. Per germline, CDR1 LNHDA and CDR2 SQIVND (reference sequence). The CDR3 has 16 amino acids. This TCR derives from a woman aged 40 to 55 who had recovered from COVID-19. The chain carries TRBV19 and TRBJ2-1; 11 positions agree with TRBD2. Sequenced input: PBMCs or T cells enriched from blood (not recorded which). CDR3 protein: CASSITLAGEEGEQFF. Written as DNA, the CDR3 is TGTGCCAGTAGTATTACACTAGCGGGAGAGGAGGGTGAGCAGTTCTTC.